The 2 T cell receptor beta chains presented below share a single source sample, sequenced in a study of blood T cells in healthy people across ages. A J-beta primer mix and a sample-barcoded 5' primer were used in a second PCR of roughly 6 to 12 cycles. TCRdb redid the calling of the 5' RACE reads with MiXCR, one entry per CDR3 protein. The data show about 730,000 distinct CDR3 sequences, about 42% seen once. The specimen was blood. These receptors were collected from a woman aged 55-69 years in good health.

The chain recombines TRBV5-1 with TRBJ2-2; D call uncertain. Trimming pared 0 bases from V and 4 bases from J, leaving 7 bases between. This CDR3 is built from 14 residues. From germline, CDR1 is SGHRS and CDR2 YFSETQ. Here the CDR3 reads CASSLGSSTGELFF. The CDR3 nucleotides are TGCGCCAGCAGCTTGGGAAGCAGCACCGGGGAGCTGTTTTTT.

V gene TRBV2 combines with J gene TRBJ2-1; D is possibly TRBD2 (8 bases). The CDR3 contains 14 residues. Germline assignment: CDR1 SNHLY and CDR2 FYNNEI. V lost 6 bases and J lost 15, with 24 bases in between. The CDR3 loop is CASSKGALGGGRFF. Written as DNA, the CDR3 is TGTGCCAGCAGCAAGGGGGCACTAGGCGGGGGGCGGTTCTTC. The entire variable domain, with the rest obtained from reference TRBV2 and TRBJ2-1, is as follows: EPEVTQTPSHQVTQMGQEVILRCVPISNHLYFYWYRQILGQKVEFLVSFYNNEISEKSEIFDDQFSVERPDGSNFTLKIRSTKLEDSAMYFCASSKGALGGGRFFGPGTRLTVL.